The 27 T cell receptor beta chains below all came from one sample that was sequenced in a study of blood T cell repertoires in COVID-19. This table comes from immunoSEQ multiplex PCR, and its TCRdb copy is limited to in-frame clones, with some not included. Seen here are 65,000 to 90,000 clones, 89% observed once, and the top ten hold roughly 9%. Material: peripheral blood. The receptors were sampled from a man aged 50 to 59 with acute or convalescent COVID-19.

The V call is TRBV28, the J call TRBJ2-7; the match to TRBD1 covers 7 bases. V gave up 5 bases and J gave up 4 bases; unmatched junction bases: 5. This CDR3 has 13 residues. From germline, CDR1 is MDHEN and CDR2 SYDVKM. CDR3 in amino acids: CASSPRGRYEQYV. CDR3 nucleotides: TGTGCCAGCAGTCCTAGGGGGCGTTACGAGCAGTACGTC.

The chain's CDR3 is CASSPLGGVHRTDTQYF. As DNA, the CDR3 is TGTGCCAGCTCACCACTGGGCGGGGTCCACAGGACAGATACGCAGTATTTT. The chain is built from TRBV18 and TRBJ2-3; D may be TRBD2 (6 bases). Germline V gene sequence: CDR1 KGHSH, CDR2 LQKENI. CDR3 length: 17 residues. The V end was cut by 1 base, the J end by 3 bases, with 17 bases between.

The rearrangement uses TRBV28 and TRBJ1-2; D perhaps matches TRBD1 (5 bases). Trimming took off 6 bases at V and 8 bases at J, with 22 bases between the two ends. CDR3 length equals 15 residues. Germline V gene sequence: CDR1 MDHEN, CDR2 SYDVKM. The CDR3 spells CASSPPGDGVGGYTF. CDR3 nucleotides: TGTGCCAGCAGCCCCCCGGGGGACGGGGTGGGCGGCTACACCTTC.

The rearrangement uses TRBV7-3 and TRBJ2-2; TRBD1 might be the D (6 bases). The CDR3 extends over 16 amino acids. V lost 0 bases and J 4 bases, leaving 12 bases between the germline ends. Germline V gives CDR1 SGHTA, CDR2 FQGTGA. As DNA, the CDR3 is TGTGCCAGCAGCTTAACTATCAGGGGCTCCACCGGGGAGCTGTTTTTT. Its translation is CASSLTIRGSTGELFF.

This rearrangement joins TRBV29-1 to TRBJ1-2; D gene uncertain. V lost 3 bases, J lost 6 bases, and 11 bases lay in between. Germline CDR1 SQVTM, CDR2 ANQGSEA. This CDR3 has 12 residues. CDR3: CSVDGENHGYTF. DNA for the CDR3: TGCAGCGTTGACGGGGAAAATCATGGCTACACCTTC.

The chain is built from TRBV12-3 or TRBV12-4 and TRBJ1-2; no clear D. The CDR3 has 12 residues. V lost 2 bases to trimming and J lost 8 bases, with 9 bases between them. The CDR3 region has the DNA TGTGCCAGCAGTTTAACCGGGGTCGGCTACACCTTC. Translated, it gives CASSLTGVGYTF.

This chain links TRBV9 with TRBJ2-2, with 9 nucleotides matching TRBD1. The CDR3 is 15 residues long. Trimming cost V 4 bases and J 4 bases; bases outside gene matches: 5. The V gene's germline CDR1 is SGDLS and CDR2 YYNGEE. CDR3 DNA: TGTGCCAGCAGCCCGGCGGACAGGGGCACCGGGGAGCTGTTTTTT. This encodes CASSPADRGTGELFF.

A remark on this clone: The same CDR3 can be traced to other DNA sequences in this sample. V gene TRBV29-1 combines with J gene TRBJ2-3; 8 bases align to TRBD1. The germline gives CDR1 SQVTM, CDR2 ANQGSEA. The CDR3 runs 12 residues. The J segment lost 4 bases and the V segment lost 7 bases, leaving 4 bases of the junction unmatched. This chain's CDR3 is CSAGQGSDTQYF. CDR3 nucleotide sequence: TGCAGCGCTGGACAGGGCTCAGATACGCAGTATTTT.

The chain links TRBV27 to TRBJ1-4, with 7 bases aligning to TRBD1. The length of the CDR3 is 13 residues. Germline V gene data show CDR1 as MNHEY and CDR2 as SMNVEV (reference sequence). The J segment lost 8 bases and the V segment lost 5 bases, leaving 5 bases of the junction unmatched. The CDR3 sequence: CASSNYRGEKLFF. In DNA form, the CDR3 reads TGTGCCAGCAGTAACTACAGGGGAGAAAAACTGTTTTTT. Using reference TRBV27 and TRBJ1-4 for the parts outside the CDR3, the full variable domain is EAQVTQNPRYLITVTGKKLTVTCSQNMNHEYMSWYRQDPGLGLRQIYYSMNVEVTDKGDVPEGYKVSRKEKRNFPLILESPSPNQTSLYFCASSNYRGEKLFFGSGTQLSVL.

The chain employs TRBV9 and TRBJ2-3; D may be TRBD2 (6 bases). The germline V gene encodes CDR1 SGDLS and CDR2 YYNGEE. The CDR3 covers 13 residues. V gave up 4 bases and J gave up 8 bases, with 14 bases separating them. CDR3 coding DNA: TGTGCCAGCAGCCCCGAGCCCGGGGGTACGCAGTATTTT. Translation gives CASSPEPGGTQYF. The whole variable domain, remainder taken from reference TRBV9 and TRBJ2-3, is DSGVTQTPKHLITATGQRVTLRCSPRSGDLSVYWYQQSLDQGLQFLIQYYNGEERAKGNILERFSAQQFPDLHSELNLSSLELGDSALYFCASSPEPGGTQYFGPGTRLTVL.

In this sample, this clone turned up a few times. The genes are TRBV5-1 and TRBJ2-1; TRBD2 matches at 7 bases. Losses at the gene ends were 2 bases for V and 0 bases for J; bases not matched to a gene: 5. The CDR3 loop spans 16 amino acids. Per the germline V gene, CDR1 is SGHRS and CDR2 is YFSETQ. This CDR3 reads CASSFRSGNSYNEQFF. CDR3 in DNA: TGCGCCAGCAGCTTCCGAAGCGGGAACTCCTACAATGAGCAGTTCTTC.

This clone has only one observation. The chain uses TRBV7-3 and TRBJ2-1, with a tentative D call TRBD2 (6 bases). Trimming cost V 0 bases and J 9 bases, with 12 bases left between them. This CDR3 comprises 14 residues. CDR1 and CDR2 (germline): SGHTA, FQGTGA. The chain's CDR3 is CASSLTGFGGEQFF. The CDR3 DNA reads TGTGCCAGCAGCTTAACAGGCTTCGGGGGTGAGCAGTTCTTC. Full variable domain (remainder filled in from reference TRBV7-3 and TRBJ2-1): GAGVSQTPSNKVTEKGKYVELRCDPISGHTALYWYRQSLGQGPEFLIYFQGTGAADDSGLPNDRFFAVRPEGSVSTLKIQRTERGDSAVYLCASSLTGFGGEQFFGPGTRLTVL.

This clone was seen a handful of times. V usage is TRBV7-9 and J usage is TRBJ2-3; TRBD2 matches at 11 bases. The CDR3 consists of 18 residues. V lost 2 bases, J lost 5 bases, and 12 bases stayed unmatched. Germline CDR1 and CDR2: SEHNR and FQNEAQ (reference sequence). The DNA for the CDR3 is TGTGCCAGCAGCTTATCTCAGAATAGCGGGGGGGCCATAGATACGCAGTATTTT. Translating it yields CASSLSQNSGGAIDTQYF.

The chain has TRBV21-1 and TRBJ1-6; no check of the table's D call, TRBD1, against the DNA was made. TRBV21-1 is labeled a pseudogene. The CDR3 runs to 16 residues. The chain's CDR3 is CASSKHRFSYNSPLHF. CDR3 DNA sequence: TGTGCCAGCAGCAAACACAGATTCTCCTATAATTCACCCCTCCACTTT.

The V call is TRBV5-1, the J call TRBJ1-1, with TRBD1 matching over 8 bases. Germline loops: CDR1 SGHRS, CDR2 YFSETQ. The CDR3 has 14 amino acids. With 6 bases clipped from V and 5 bases from J, the junction kept 9 bases outside the gene matches. For the CDR3, the DNA is TGCGCCAGCACCGGGGACAGGTGGAGGACTGAAGCTTTCTTT. Its protein is CASTGDRWRTEAFF.

This clone appeared once. The rearrangement uses TRBV2 and TRBJ1-2; TRBD1 aligns across 7 bases. Trimming cost V 6 bases and J 5 bases; bases outside gene matches: 12. Germline assignment: CDR1 SNHLY and CDR2 FYNNEI. This CDR3 has 15 amino acids. The CDR3 nucleotides are TGTGCCAGCAGGGGGACAGCGACGGGACAGTATGGCTACACCTTC. Protein: CASRGTATGQYGYTF.

The rearrangement uses TRBV28 and TRBJ1-5, with a possible D match to TRBD1 (6 bases). Trimming stripped 5 bases from V and 0 bases from J, with 14 bases between. This CDR3 region has 16 residues. Germline assignment: CDR1 MDHEN and CDR2 SYDVKM. The CDR3 reads CASSIQGTGSNQPQHF. In DNA, the CDR3 is TGTGCCAGCAGTATCCAGGGGACGGGTAGCAATCAGCCCCAGCATTTT.

V gene TRBV9 combines with J gene TRBJ1-4; a possible D gene is TRBD1 (5 bases). Trimming left V 3 bases short and J 0 bases short, with 15 bases between. Germline-derived CDR1 and CDR2 are SGDLS and YYNGEE. CDR3 size: 17 residues. In nucleotides, the CDR3 is TGTGCCAGCAGCGCAGGGATTTCACTTACAACTAATGAAAAACTGTTTTTT. Translation gives CASSAGISLTTNEKLFF.

The sample holds one count of this clone. V is TRBV5-1 and J is TRBJ2-1; D remains unclear. Germline assignment: CDR1 SGHRS and CDR2 YFSETQ. V was trimmed by 0 bases and J by 7 bases, leaving 11 bases between them. This CDR3 spans 14 amino acids. CDR3 region: CASSLGRRSNEQFF. CDR3 coding DNA: TGCGCCAGCAGCTTGGGGCGGCGGAGTAATGAGCAGTTCTTC.

This chain joins TRBV7-2 and TRBJ2-3; tentatively, D is TRBD2 (5 bases). Trimming stripped 4 bases from V and 4 bases from J, with 12 bases between. Germline V gene lookup returns CDR1 SGHTA and CDR2 FQGNSA. The CDR3 has 14 amino acids. This CDR3 is CASSSVEGPDTQYF. The CDR3 DNA follows: TGTGCCAGCAGCTCCGTAGAGGGCCCAGATACGCAGTATTTT.

The V call is TRBV12-5, the J call TRBJ1-1; D gene ambiguous. Looked up from germline, CDR1 is LGHNT and CDR2 is FRNRAP. Trimming shortened V by 1 base and J by 5 bases, and 8 bases separated the two germline ends. The CDR3 has 13 residues. The CDR3 nucleotides read TGTGCTAGTGGTTTGGCGGTGGAGACTGAAGCTTTCTTT. Protein: CASGLAVETEAFF. Full variable domain (outside the CDR3, taken from reference TRBV12-5 and TRBJ1-1): DARVTQTPRHKVTEMGQEVTMRCQPILGHNTVFWYRQTMMQGLELLAYFRNRAPLDDSGMPKDRFSAEMPDATLATLKIQPSEPRDSAVYFCASGLAVETEAFFGQGTRLTVV.

This chain links TRBV18 with TRBJ2-3; 12 positions match TRBD2. Germline CDR1 is KGHSH and CDR2 is LQKENI. J was trimmed by 1 base and V by 1 base; bases with no gene match: 6. The CDR3 contains 18 residues. The CDR3 DNA reads as TGTGCCAGCTCACCACGGCTAGCGGGGGGGTACGGCACAGATACGCAGTATTTT. Protein sequence: CASSPRLAGGYGTDTQYF. Full variable domain (remainder filled in from reference TRBV18 and TRBJ2-3): NAGVMQNPRHLVRRRGQEARLRCSPMKGHSHVYWYRQLPEEGLKFMVYLQKENIIDESGMPKERFSAEFPKEGPSILRIQQVVRGDSAAYFCASSPRLAGGYGTDTQYFGPGTRLTVL.

The chain joins TRBV6-6 to TRBJ1-2; no definite D call. Trimming pared 3 bases from V and 6 bases from J, leaving 8 bases between. Germline V gene lookup returns CDR1 MNHNY and CDR2 SVGAGI (reference sequence). The CDR3 is 12 amino acids. CDR3 nucleotide sequence: TGTGCCAGCAGTTATGCGGCCGATGGCTACACCTTC. Translated, it gives CASSYAADGYTF.

V and J are TRBV30 and TRBJ1-1; 9 bases line up with TRBD1. This CDR3 has 15 amino acids. The V segment lost 3 bases and the J segment 5 bases; nucleotides outside the gene matches: 10. Germline V CDR1 and CDR2: GTSNPN, SVGIG (reference sequence). Here the CDR3 reads CAWRQRGTGSTEAFF. The CDR3 DNA sequence: TGTGCCTGGAGACAAAGAGGGACAGGGAGTACTGAAGCTTTCTTT.

The J gene is TRBJ1-2, the V gene TRBV5-6; a possible D gene is TRBD1 (6 bases). CDR3 length: 14 residues. With 4 bases removed from V and 0 bases from J, the gap between germline ends came to 10 bases. The germline V gene encodes CDR1 SGHDT and CDR2 YYEEEE. In DNA form, the CDR3 reads TGTGCCAGCAGCCGGACAGCGACTAACTATGGCTACACCTTC. Translated, it gives CASSRTATNYGYTF.

The rearrangement links TRBV2 to TRBJ2-2, with 14 bases lining up with TRBD2. The CDR3 runs to 19 residues. V lost 3 bases, J lost 4 bases, and 10 bases stayed unmatched. The germline V gene encodes CDR1 SNHLY and CDR2 FYNNEI. The CDR3 DNA reads as TGTGCCAGCAGTGACGATCCGGGACTAGCGGGGGAGGGCACCGGGGAGCTGTTTTTT. Residues: CASSDDPGLAGEGTGELFF.

This rearrangement joins TRBV5-1 to TRBJ2-5, with a weak D call TRBD2 (5 bases). The CDR3 sequence is 15 residues long. Germline-derived CDR1 and CDR2 are SGHRS and YFSETQ. V lost 2 bases, J lost 0 bases, and 11 bases lay in between. CDR3 DNA: TGCGCCAGCAGCTTTTTAGGGAGTCACCAAGAGACCCAGTACTTC. Translating gives CASSFLGSHQETQYF. Full variable domain (missing parts from reference TRBV5-1 and TRBJ2-5): KAGVTQTPRYLIKTRGQQVTLSCSPISGHRSVSWYQQTPGQGLQFLFEYFSETQRNKGNFPGRFSGRQFSNSRSEMNVSTLELGDSALYLCASSFLGSHQETQYFGPGTRLLVL.